The 31 T cell receptor beta chains presented below share a single source sample, sequenced in a study of regulatory T cells in long-lasting Graves disease (dated by TCRdb to the early 2020s). The receptor library was made with multiplex PCR. TCRdb lists the instrument as Illumina HiSeq 4000. To build TCR beta libraries, CDR3 regions were amplified by Arm-PCR using iRepertoire HTBI primers. Clones were called with MiXCR by TCRdb after fastp trimmed the public reads at Q25, and only in-frame beta chains were retained. Rows merge per CDR3 protein into single entries with the most common DNA and genes. This sample has about 460,000 distinct CDR3 sequences in its table, and around 13% of those were observed once. The top ten clones comprise approximately 15% of the sample. The time point label for this specimen denotes: newly diagnosed GD, antithyroid drugs for less than 3 months. For both TCR sequencing and RNA sequencing, RNA was extracted from PBMCs using TRIzol.

The same specimen was also included in a second study, on T cells in Graves' hyperthyroidism and ophthalmopathy.

The source material was peripheral blood mononuclear cells (PBMCs), sampled at new diagnosis, from a patient treated with antithyroid drugs. All receptors come from a woman between 45 and 65 years old with Graves disease. Donor details come from another sample of the same person, matched by shared clones.

This clonotype was counted only a few times. The chain couples TRBV5-1 to TRBJ2-2; 8 positions agree with TRBD1. Looked up from germline, CDR1 is SGHRS and CDR2 is YFSETQ. Germline trimming cut 4 bases from V and 2 bases from J; bases unmatched to any gene: 7. The CDR3 is made up of 16 amino acids. The CDR3 spells CASSLGTGHNTGELFF. As DNA, the CDR3 is TGCGCCAGCAGCCTTGGGACAGGTCATAACACCGGGGAGCTGTTTTTT.

In its sample, this clonotype was seen many times. The chain has TRBV27 and TRBJ2-1; possibly TRBD1 for D (6 bases). The germline CDR1 and CDR2 sequences are MNHEY and SMNVEV (reference sequence). This CDR3 spans 14 amino acids. V lost 2 bases, J lost 6 bases, and 11 bases lay in between. The CDR3 sequence is CASSLGQLINEQFF. In DNA form, the CDR3 reads TGTGCCAGCAGTTTAGGACAGCTAATCAATGAGCAGTTCTTC.

The chain uses TRBV19 and TRBJ2-3; 8 nucleotides agree with TRBD1. The CDR3 runs 16 residues. Germline V gene data show CDR1 as LNHDA and CDR2 as SQIVND (reference sequence). The junction had 4 bases not matched to a gene; V was cut back by 1 base and J by 1 base. The CDR3 sequence: CASSIGGQGGTDTQYF. The CDR3 bases are TGTGCCAGTAGTATAGGAGGACAGGGAGGCACAGATACGCAGTATTTT. Full variable domain (missing parts from reference TRBV19 and TRBJ2-3): DGGITQSPKYLFRKEGQNVTLSCEQNLNHDAMYWYRQDPGQGLRLIYYSQIVNDFQKGDIAEGYSVSREKKESFPLTVTSAQKNPTAFYLCASSIGGQGGTDTQYFGPGTRLTVL.

This chain links TRBV9 with TRBJ1-6, with D perhaps matching TRBD1 (6 bases). The germline V and J ends were trimmed by 0 bases and 6 bases, with 10 bases remaining between them. CDR1 is SGDLS and CDR2 is YYNGEE in the germline V gene. The CDR3 is 15 residues long. The CDR3 DNA follows: TGTGCCAGCAGCGTAGAAGGGGGAGGTAATTCACCCCTCCACTTT. Protein: CASSVEGGGNSPLHF.

DNA of the CDR3: TGTGCCAGCAGCATAGACGGGACAGGGAGTCATGAGCAGTTCTTC. It specifies CASSIDGTGSHEQFF. V and J are TRBV7-9 and TRBJ2-1, with 9 bases fitting TRBD1. This CDR3 has 15 amino acids. The germline V gene encodes CDR1 SEHNR and CDR2 FQNEAQ (reference sequence). The J segment lost 8 bases and the V segment lost 5 bases, leaving 10 bases of the junction unmatched.

Many counts were recorded for this clonotype. J is TRBJ2-1 and V is TRBV5-1; tentatively, D is TRBD1 or TRBD2 (5 bases each). This CDR3 is 13 amino acids long. Germline V CDR1 and CDR2: SGHRS, YFSETQ. The V end lost 5 bases, the J end lost 3 bases, and 9 bases lay between the germline ends. CDR3 sequence: CASSRGDYNEQFF. The CDR3 bases are TGCGCCAGCAGTCGGGGCGACTACAATGAGCAGTTCTTC.

This rearrangement joins TRBV3-1 to TRBJ2-7, with D uncertain. Per germline, CDR1 LGHDT and CDR2 YNNKEL (reference sequence). The CDR3 length is 16 residues. The V gene lost 0 bases and the J gene lost 0 bases, with 12 bases spanning the gap. Here the CDR3 DNA reads TGTGCCAGCAGCCAAGAAGCCCAGCCCATCTCCTACGAGCAGTACTTC. Translated: CASSQEAQPISYEQYF.

This clonotype was picked up many times. This chain joins TRBV12-3 or TRBV12-4 and TRBJ1-1; no clear D. This CDR3 comprises 13 residues. Between the trimmed V and J ends, which lost 5 bases and 2 bases, there was a span of 9 bases. The CDR3 DNA reads TGTGCCAGCAGTGGCCACTTCAACACTGAAGCTTTCTTT. Its translation is CASSGHFNTEAFF.

V usage is TRBV5-4 and J usage is TRBJ2-5, with a possible D match to TRBD2 (5 bases). The CDR3 has 15 amino acids. V was clipped by 1 base and J by 5 bases, with 15 bases between them. Germline V gene sequence: CDR1 SGHNT, CDR2 YYREEE (reference sequence). The CDR3 DNA sequence: TGTGCCAGCAGCTTGCGCGGGTCCCGGTCGGAGACCCAGTACTTC. Protein: CASSLRGSRSETQYF.

This clonotype appeared a few times. This chain links TRBV27 with TRBJ1-1, with 7 bases lining up with TRBD1. V dropped 5 bases and J dropped 7; count of bases not matched to a gene: 13. This CDR3 has 15 residues. The germline V gene has CDR1 MNHEY and CDR2 SMNVEV (reference sequence). CDR3 in amino acids: CASSPNGGWDSEAFF. Here the CDR3 DNA reads TGTGCCAGCAGTCCGAACGGGGGGTGGGACAGTGAAGCTTTCTTT.

This clonotype has ten or more counts. The chain carries TRBV2 and TRBJ2-7; no reliable D call. Trimming took off 4 bases at V and 2 bases at J, with 3 bases between the two ends. The CDR3 spans 11 residues. CDR1 and CDR2 from the germline V gene are SNHLY and FYNNEI. DNA for the CDR3: TGTGCCAGCAGTGGGACCTACGAGCAGTACTTC. Encoded protein: CASSGTYEQYF.

This clonotype was observed a single time. This sequence joins TRBV5-4 and TRBJ2-5; D remains unclear. The V end was cut by 2 bases, the J end by 4 bases, with 9 bases between. The CDR3 runs to 13 residues. Germline V CDR1 and CDR2: SGHNT, YYREEE (reference sequence). This CDR3 reads CASSFWGLETQYF. The DNA of the CDR3 is TGTGCCAGCAGCTTTTGGGGTTTAGAGACCCAGTACTTC.

This clonotype was counted many times. The rearrangement links TRBV5-5 to TRBJ1-1; D perhaps matches TRBD1 (5 bases). Trimming took off 4 bases at V and 11 bases at J, with 24 bases between the two ends. The CDR3 is made up of 15 amino acids. Germline-derived CDR1 and CDR2 are SGHKS and YYEKEE (reference sequence). DNA for the CDR3: TGTGCCAGCAGCCGCCCAGCAGGGACGGACGGGAGGGCTTTCTTT. Protein: CASSRPAGTDGRAFF.

This clonotype was seen a handful of times. Possible read error: a much larger clone is one base away. The V call is TRBV29-1, the J call TRBJ2-5; a possible D gene is TRBD2 (6 bases). Trimming removed 8 bases at V and 0 bases at J, with 16 bases between. The CDR3 covers 14 residues. The V gene's germline CDR1 is SQVTM and CDR2 ANQGSEA. For the CDR3, the DNA is TGCAGCATTGTTCTAGGGGACTACCAAGAGACCCAGTACTTC. Residues: CSIVLGDYQETQYF. The full variable domain, with the rest looked up from reference TRBV29-1 and TRBJ2-5, is SAVISQKPSRDICQRGTSLTIQCQVDSQVTMMFWYRQQPGQSLTLIATANQGSEATYESGFVIDKFPISRPNLTFSTLTVSNMSPEDSSIYLCSIVLGDYQETQYFGPGTRLLVL.

This clonotype was counted only a few times. The chain uses TRBV5-1 and TRBJ2-1; D possibly corresponds to TRBD2 (5 bases). The CDR3 extends over 13 amino acids. Trimming removed 2 bases from V and 4 bases from J, with 7 bases in between. The V gene's germline CDR1 is SGHRS and CDR2 YFSETQ. The CDR3 region is CASSFGMYNEQFF. The CDR3, as DNA: TGCGCCAGCAGCTTCGGGATGTACAATGAGCAGTTCTTC.

V and J are TRBV28 and TRBJ1-2; 11 bases agree with TRBD1. Germline CDR1 is MDHEN and CDR2 is SYDVKM. J was trimmed by 5 bases and V by 5 bases; bases with no gene match: 13. The CDR3 runs 17 residues. In nucleotides, the CDR3 is TGTGCCAGCAGTCCCCGGACAGGGGGCGCACGGTTATATGGCTACACCTTC. Its translation is CASSPRTGGARLYGYTF.

This clonotype was found many times. The chain combines TRBV12-3 or TRBV12-4 with TRBJ2-1, with 8 bases fitting TRBD2. The CDR3 totals 15 residues. The V gene end was trimmed by 3 bases and the J gene end by 6 bases; junction bases not matched to a gene: 7. CDR3 region: CASSFPAGAANEQFF. The CDR3 bases are TGTGCCAGCAGTTTCCCAGCGGGAGCGGCCAATGAGCAGTTCTTC.

Of note for this clonotype: A read error is possible here, since a much larger clone lies one base away. As the CDR3 is not closed by the conserved phenylalanine or tryptophan, this likely results from a read error. The chain has TRBV11-2 and TRBJ2-7; TRBD1 is a possible D gene (5 bases). The CDR3 totals 15 residues. Germline CDR1 and CDR2: SGHAT and FQNNGV. V was shortened by 5 bases and J by 3 bases, with 17 bases between the two germline ends. CDR3 coding DNA: TGTGCCAGCAGCCCAGAAGGGGCGGAGAACTACGAGCAGTACCTC. Amino acids: CASSPEGAENYEQYL.

As for this clonotype: A read error is possible here, since a much larger clone lies one base away. V usage is TRBV7-3 and J usage is TRBJ2-1, with D possibly matching TRBD1 (5 bases). Germline V lookup: CDR1 SGHTA, CDR2 FQGTGA. The CDR3 sequence is 16 residues long. Written as DNA, the CDR3 is TGTGCCAGCAGCCCCTTAGGGGCCACAATGTCCGATGATCAGTTCTTC. Amino acid sequence: CASSPLGATMSDDQFF.

This clonotype was seen a few times. This chain uses TRBV27 with TRBJ2-3; 7 nucleotides align to TRBD2. CDR1 MNHEY and CDR2 SMNVEV come from the germline V gene (reference sequence). V lost 5 bases, J lost 3 bases, and 8 bases stayed unmatched. This CDR3 is 15 amino acids long. The CDR3 sequence: CASSLSPGGTDTQYF. The CDR3, as DNA: TGTGCCAGCAGTCTGAGCCCGGGAGGAACAGATACGCAGTATTTT.

At least ten counts were recorded for this clonotype. This rearrangement joins TRBV12-3 or TRBV12-4 to TRBJ2-7, with 8 bases identical to TRBD1. The CDR3 is 15 residues long. V was pared by 5 bases and J by 2 bases, with 8 bases of the junction left unmatched. The CDR3 loop is CASSDRQGIPYEQYF. The CDR3 region has the DNA TGTGCCAGCAGTGACCGACAGGGGATTCCCTACGAGCAGTACTTC.

The rearrangement uses TRBV7-2 and TRBJ2-1, with TRBD2 matching 7 bases. This CDR3 has 14 residues. From germline, CDR1 is SGHTA and CDR2 FQGNSA. Losses at the gene ends were 5 bases for V and 13 bases for J; bases not matched to a gene: 14. The CDR3 bases are TGTGCCAGCAGCCCTACTAGCGCCAACCTCGCACAGTTCTTC. As protein: CASSPTSANLAQFF.

Regarding this clonotype: A much larger clone lies a single base off, so this may be a read error. Without the conserved terminal phenylalanine or tryptophan, this CDR3 likely stems from a read error. V usage is TRBV18 and J usage is TRBJ2-5, with 7 bases fitting TRBD1. Trimming at V came to 3 bases and at J to 3 bases, leaving 4 bases not matched to a gene. The CDR3 is 14 amino acids. Germline lookup yields CDR1 KGHSH and CDR2 LQKENI. The CDR3 protein is CASSPGTAEETQYL. The CDR3 nucleotides read TGTGCCAGCTCACCCGGGACAGCTGAAGAGACCCAGTACCTC.

The genes are TRBV5-1 and TRBJ1-1; D perhaps matches TRBD1 (5 bases). The CDR3 loop spans 14 amino acids. Trimming left V 7 bases short and J 4 bases short, with 17 bases between. Germline CDR1 reads SGHRS; CDR2 reads YFSETQ. This CDR3 reads CASHTTGEGTEAFF. The CDR3 DNA reads as TGCGCCAGCCATACTACAGGAGAGGGCACTGAAGCTTTCTTT.

This clonotype was detected ten times or more. The V gene is TRBV20-1, the J gene TRBJ1-1; D ambiguous. With 3 bases removed from V and 1 base from J, the gap between germline ends came to 6 bases. The germline CDR1 and CDR2 sequences are DFQATT and SNEGSKA (reference sequence). The CDR3 spans 12 residues. CDR3 nucleotide sequence: TGCAGTGCTAGTGAGAAGAACACTGAAGCTTTCTTT. Translation: CSASEKNTEAFF.

This clonotype has a handful of counts. The chain carries TRBV27 and TRBJ1-1; D call uncertain. V was pared by 2 bases and J by 4 bases, with 11 bases between. The CDR3 extends over 14 amino acids. CDR1 and CDR2 from the germline V gene are MNHEY and SMNVEV (reference sequence). As DNA, the CDR3 is TGTGCCAGCAGTTTAGCAGCTGCGGTCACTGAAGCTTTCTTT. Its protein product is CASSLAAAVTEAFF.

This rearrangement joins TRBV30 to TRBJ1-6; 8 bases fit TRBD1. This CDR3 has 17 residues. V gave up 6 bases and J gave up 4 bases; unmatched junction bases: 14. The germline CDR1 and CDR2 sequences are GTSNPN and SVGIG (reference sequence). The CDR3 coding sequence is TGTGCCTGCGTGGGACAGGCAGCTGGAGGGTATAATTCACCCCTCCACTTT. This codes for CACVGQAAGGYNSPLHF.

In its sample, this clonotype was seen a few times. V usage is TRBV15 and J usage is TRBJ2-7, with 10 bases fitting TRBD2. CDR3 length equals 16 residues. Trimming at V came to 2 bases and at J to 3 bases, leaving 7 bases not matched to a gene. Germline assignment: CDR1 LNHNV and CDR2 YYDKDF (reference sequence). The DNA for the CDR3 is TGTGCCACCAGCAGACCCCGGACTAGCGGACGCTACGAGCAGTACTTC. Residues: CATSRPRTSGRYEQYF.

Of note for this clonotype: A read error is possible here, since a much larger clone lies one base away. The V and J genes are TRBV7-8 and TRBJ2-2; maybe TRBD2 (5 bases). This CDR3 comprises 13 residues. Germline V gene sequence: CDR1 SGHVS, CDR2 FQNEAQ. The CDR3 loop is CAGSFGDTGELFF. CDR3 coding DNA: TGTGCCGGCAGCTTCGGGGATACCGGGGAGCTGTTTTTT.

This clonotype is a singleton in its sample. This chain connects TRBV7-9 to TRBJ2-1; D not resolved. The J call may be in error: the DNA end matches TRBJ2-5 better. Germline V gene data show CDR1 as SEHNR and CDR2 as FQNEAQ (reference sequence). The CDR3 contains 15 residues. This CDR3 reads CASVPGVQTQETQYF. The CDR3 DNA reads TGTGCCAGCGTCCCCGGAGTGCAAACCCAAGAGACCCAGTACTTC.

This clonotype has ten or more counts. V is TRBV12-3 or TRBV12-4 and J is TRBJ1-5, with unresolved D. The CDR3 has 12 residues. Trimming shortened V by 4 bases and J by 4 bases, and 5 bases separated the two germline ends. The CDR3: CASSSQNQPQHF. DNA for the CDR3: TGTGCCAGCAGTTCGCAGAATCAGCCCCAGCATTTT.